These 10 T cell receptor beta chains share one sample of origin, sequenced in a study of T cell responses to AZD1222 COVID-19 vaccine. Using immunoSEQ multiplex PCR, the repertoire was profiled, and TCRdb retains in-frame clones only, with some absent. The sample holds 77,000 or so clones; approximately 90% are singletons and the top ten take around 28%. The specimen was peripheral blood, collected 28 days after the second AZD1222 dose. These receptors were collected from an adult who received the AZD1222 COVID-19 vaccine.

The chain employs TRBV19 and TRBJ1-4; D is perhaps TRBD1 (6 bases). V was pared by 3 bases and J by 8 bases, with 13 bases between. The length of the CDR3 is 14 residues. Germline lookup yields CDR1 LNHDA and CDR2 SQIVND (reference sequence). Here the CDR3 reads CASSILGQGEKLFF. The CDR3 bases are TGTGCCAGTAGTATTTTGGGGCAGGGGGAAAAACTGTTTTTT.

This sequence joins TRBV5-5 and TRBJ1-1, with a tentative D call TRBD1 (6 bases). CDR1 is SGHKS, CDR2 YYEKEE, per germline (reference sequence). The CDR3 spans 13 residues. V was shortened by 4 bases and J by 8 bases, with 15 bases between the two germline ends. The CDR3 reads CASSLQGSGEAFF. The CDR3 DNA follows: TGTGCCAGCAGCCTTCAGGGGTCTGGGGAAGCTTTCTTT.

The gene calls are TRBV19 and TRBJ2-5; 7 bases line up with TRBD1. The junction had 15 bases not matched to a gene; V was cut back by 7 bases and J by 1 base. This CDR3 spans 17 amino acids. The germline V gene encodes CDR1 LNHDA and CDR2 SQIVND (reference sequence). The CDR3 spells CASTQTSKGAFQETQYF. DNA of the CDR3: TGTGCCAGTACTCAAACCAGTAAGGGGGCCTTCCAAGAGACCCAGTACTTC.

The rearrangement uses TRBV10-3 and TRBJ1-4; no clear D. This CDR3 has 15 amino acids. The V and J ends lost 0 bases and 7 bases respectively, with 12 bases between them. Germline CDR1 reads ENHRY; CDR2 reads SYGVKD. The chain's CDR3 is CAISESRAESEKLFF. For the CDR3, the DNA is TGTGCCATCAGTGAGTCTAGAGCTGAGAGTGAAAAACTGTTTTTT.

This chain uses TRBV7-9 with TRBJ2-1, with TRBD2 as a possible D gene (7 bases). The length of the CDR3 is 14 residues. CDR1 SEHNR and CDR2 FQNEAQ come from the germline V gene (reference sequence). The ends were cut back, 4 bases at V and 7 bases at J, with 14 bases in the middle. CDR3 residues: CASSWGAGDNEQFF. DNA of the CDR3: TGTGCCAGCAGCTGGGGGGCGGGAGATAATGAGCAGTTCTTC.

The chain employs TRBV21-1 and TRBJ2-2; TRBD2 is the table's D call, not checked against the DNA. TRBV21-1 is given as a pseudogene. The CDR3 covers 21 residues. The CDR3 loop is CASSKGPQILVVSVDTGELFF. CDR3 coding DNA: TGTGCCAGCAGCAAAGGCCCCCAAATTCTGGTCGTGAGTGTGGACACCGGGGAGCTGTTTTTT.

The chain links TRBV10-3 to TRBJ1-1, with a tentative D call TRBD1 (6 bases). Germline V gene lookup returns CDR1 ENHRY and CDR2 SYGVKD. Trimming took off 8 bases at V and 0 bases at J, with 13 bases between the two ends. This CDR3 comprises 14 residues. The CDR3 region is CAISAQGMNTEAFF. CDR3 DNA: TGTGCCATCTCGGCTCAGGGGATGAACACTGAAGCTTTCTTT.

The DNA for the CDR3 is TGTGCCAGCAGTTTAAGCGGGGCCACTGAAGCTTTCTTT. Protein: CASSLSGATEAFF. The chain links TRBV28 to TRBJ1-1, with TRBD1 as a possible D gene (5 bases). The CDR3 is 13 residues long. Trimming removed 2 bases at V and 4 bases at J, with 8 bases between. Germline values: CDR1 MDHEN, CDR2 SYDVKM. The entire variable domain, with the rest obtained from reference TRBV28 and TRBJ1-1, is as follows: DVKVTQSSRYLVKRTGEKVFLECVQDMDHENMFWYRQDPGLGLRLIYFSYDVKMKEKGDIPEGYSVSREKKERFSLILESASTNQTSMYLCASSLSGATEAFFGQGTRLTVV.

The chain is built from TRBV5-4 and TRBJ2-7, with a possible D match to TRBD2 (6 bases). Trimming removed 4 bases from V and 5 bases from J, with 16 bases in between. The CDR3 has 14 residues. Germline V gene lookup returns CDR1 SGHNT and CDR2 YYREEE (reference sequence). CDR3 region: CASSPSGTANEQYF. The CDR3 DNA sequence: TGTGCCAGCAGCCCCTCAGGGACTGCCAACGAGCAGTACTTC.

The V and J genes are TRBV5-4 and TRBJ2-1, with 7 bases matching TRBD1. Per germline, CDR1 SGHNT and CDR2 YYREEE (reference sequence). After removal of 6 bases from V and 8 bases from J, the junction contained 8 bases not matched to a gene. This CDR3 has 13 amino acids. CDR3 region: CASMDRLVDEQFF. Written as DNA, the CDR3 is TGTGCCAGCATGGACAGGCTGGTAGATGAGCAGTTCTTC. The full variable domain, with the rest looked up from reference TRBV5-4 and TRBJ2-1, is ETGVTQSPTHLIKTRGQQVTLRCSSQSGHNTVSWYQQALGQGPQFIFQYYREEENGRGNFPPRFSGLQFPNYSSELNVNALELDDSALYLCASMDRLVDEQFFGPGTRLTVL.